The source of this T cell receptor beta chain is a study of response to subunit inactivated influenza vaccine. A few counts support this clonotype. TCRdb reanalysed the RT-PCR reads using MiXCR and keeps one entry per CDR3 protein. Of 450,000 to 600,000 distinct CDR3 sequences listed, 15% to 20% were seen once; the top ten hold less than 4%. This CDR3 contains 14 residues. CDR1 ENHRY and CDR2 SYGVKD come from the germline V gene. V lost 0 bases to trimming and J lost 9 bases, with 9 bases between them. The material was CD4+ T cells sorted from PBMCs, obtained around 25 months after vaccination. The TCR originated in a man aged 45-69 years who received an inactivated influenza vaccine. The rearrangement links TRBV10-3 to TRBJ1-6; D remains ambiguous. CDR3 DNA sequence: TGTGCCATCAGTGAGTCTGGGAGGTCTTCACCCCTCCACTTT. Amino acid sequence: CAISESGRSSPLHF.